The clone carrying this T cell receptor beta chain appeared once. In the source study's methods: Amplification of reference gene primers provided the estimated nucleated cell counts. Produced via immunoSEQ multiplex PCR; TCRdb's table is partial and in-frame only. V, J and clone size are those of that table, while D and trimming were read from the DNA. The data show about 64,000 clones, around four fifths seen once. This entry is derived from a study of blood T cell repertoires in COVID-19. As for the study in general: Sample material is recorded as cDNA or gDNA derived from T cells, B-cell-depleted T cells, or PBMCs.

The ends lost 2 bases at V and 7 bases at J; junction bases unmatched: 11. The CDR3 consists of 14 residues. Per the germline V gene, CDR1 is GTSNPN and CDR2 is SVGIG (reference sequence). The rearrangement links TRBV30 to TRBJ2-7; 7 bases map to TRBD2. The sequenced sample consisted of peripheral blood. The TCR comes from a human donor in a cohort sampled during active COVID-19. CDR3 coding DNA: TGTGCCTGGAGTCCGGGCCTTATCGGGGGGGAGCAGTACTTC. This gives the protein CAWSPGLIGGEQYF. Looking up the rest from reference TRBV30 and TRBJ2-7 gives the full variable domain: SQTIHQWPATLVQPVGSPLSLECTVEGTSNPNLYWYRQAAGRGLQLLFYSVGIGQISSEVPQNLSASRPQDRQFILSSKKLLLSDSGFYLCAWSPGLIGGEQYFGPGTRLTVT.